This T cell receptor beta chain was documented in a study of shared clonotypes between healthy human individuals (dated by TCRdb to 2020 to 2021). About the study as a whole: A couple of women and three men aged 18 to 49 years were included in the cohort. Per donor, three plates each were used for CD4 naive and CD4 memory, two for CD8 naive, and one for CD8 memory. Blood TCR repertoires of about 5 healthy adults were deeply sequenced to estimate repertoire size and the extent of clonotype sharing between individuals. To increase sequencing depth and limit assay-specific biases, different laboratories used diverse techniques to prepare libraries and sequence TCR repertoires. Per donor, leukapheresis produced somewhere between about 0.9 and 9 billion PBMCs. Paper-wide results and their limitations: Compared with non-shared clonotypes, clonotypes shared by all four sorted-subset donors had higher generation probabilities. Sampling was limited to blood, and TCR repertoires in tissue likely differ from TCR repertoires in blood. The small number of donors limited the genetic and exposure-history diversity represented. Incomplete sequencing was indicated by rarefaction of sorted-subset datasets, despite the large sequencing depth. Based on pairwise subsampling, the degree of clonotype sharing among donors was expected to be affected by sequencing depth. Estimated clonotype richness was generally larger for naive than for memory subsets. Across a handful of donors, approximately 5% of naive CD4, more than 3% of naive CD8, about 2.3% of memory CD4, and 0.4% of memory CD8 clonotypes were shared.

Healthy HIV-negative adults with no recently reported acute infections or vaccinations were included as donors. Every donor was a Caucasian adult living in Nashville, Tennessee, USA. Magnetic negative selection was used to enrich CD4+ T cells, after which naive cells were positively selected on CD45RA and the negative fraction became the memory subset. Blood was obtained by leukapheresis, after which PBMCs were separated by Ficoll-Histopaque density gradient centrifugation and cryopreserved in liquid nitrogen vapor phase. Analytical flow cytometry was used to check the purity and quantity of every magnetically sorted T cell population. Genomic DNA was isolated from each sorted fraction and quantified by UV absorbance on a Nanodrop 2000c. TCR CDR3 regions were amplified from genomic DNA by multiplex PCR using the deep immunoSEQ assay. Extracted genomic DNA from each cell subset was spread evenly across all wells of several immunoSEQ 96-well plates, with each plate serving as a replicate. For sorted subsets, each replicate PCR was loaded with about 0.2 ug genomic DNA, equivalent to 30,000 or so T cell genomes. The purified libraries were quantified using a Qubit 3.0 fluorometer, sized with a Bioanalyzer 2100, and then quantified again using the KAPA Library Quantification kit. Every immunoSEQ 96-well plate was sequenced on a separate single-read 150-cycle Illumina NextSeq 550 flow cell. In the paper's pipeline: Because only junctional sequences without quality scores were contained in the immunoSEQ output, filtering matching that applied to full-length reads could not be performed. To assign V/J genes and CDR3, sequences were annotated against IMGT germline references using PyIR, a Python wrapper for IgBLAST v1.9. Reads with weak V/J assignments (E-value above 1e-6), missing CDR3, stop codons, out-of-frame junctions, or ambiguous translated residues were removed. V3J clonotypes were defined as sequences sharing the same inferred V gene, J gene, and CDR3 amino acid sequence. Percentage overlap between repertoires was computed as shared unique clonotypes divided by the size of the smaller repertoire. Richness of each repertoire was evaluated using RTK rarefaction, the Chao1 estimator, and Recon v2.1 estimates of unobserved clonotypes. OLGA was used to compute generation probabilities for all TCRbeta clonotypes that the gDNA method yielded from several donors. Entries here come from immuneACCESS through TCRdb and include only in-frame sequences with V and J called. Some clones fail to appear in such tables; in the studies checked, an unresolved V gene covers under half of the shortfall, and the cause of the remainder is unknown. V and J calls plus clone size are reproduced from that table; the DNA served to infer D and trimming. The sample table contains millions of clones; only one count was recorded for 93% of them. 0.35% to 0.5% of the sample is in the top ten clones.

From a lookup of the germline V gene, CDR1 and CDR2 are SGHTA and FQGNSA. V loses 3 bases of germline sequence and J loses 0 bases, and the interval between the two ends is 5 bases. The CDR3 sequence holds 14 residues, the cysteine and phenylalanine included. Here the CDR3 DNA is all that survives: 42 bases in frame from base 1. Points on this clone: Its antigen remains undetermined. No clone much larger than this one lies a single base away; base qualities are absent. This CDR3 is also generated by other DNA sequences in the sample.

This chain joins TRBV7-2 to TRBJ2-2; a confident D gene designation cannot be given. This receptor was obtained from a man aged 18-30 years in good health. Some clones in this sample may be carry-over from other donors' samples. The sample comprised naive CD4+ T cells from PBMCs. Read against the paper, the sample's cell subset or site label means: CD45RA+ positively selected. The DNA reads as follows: TGTGCCAGCAGCTTGATCACGAACACCGGGGAGCTGTTTTTT. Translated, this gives CASSLITNTGELFF.